This TCR beta chain was recorded in a study of neurological immune-mediated disorders. This clonotype occurred many times. Sequence at one end of the junction differs from germline and may be a read error. MiXCR, applied by TCRdb to the 5' RACE reads, yields one record per CDR3 protein. The sample gives about 62,000 distinct CDR3 sequences, approximately 3.7% of which show up once; around 2.1% is in the top ten. The CDR3 is made up of 15 amino acids. The rearrangement links TRBV12-3 or TRBV12-4 to TRBJ1-6; a possible D gene is TRBD1 (5 bases). Sequenced: PBMCs. The TCR sequence derives from a woman aged 45 to 65 with multiple sclerosis. CDR3 region: CASSLDGRGDSPLNF. For the CDR3, the DNA is TGTGCCAGCAGTTTAGACGGGAGGGGAGATTCACCCCTCAACTTT.